The 11 T cell receptor beta chains below all came from one sample that was sequenced in a study of cytomegalovirus exposure and HLA in healthy donors. The PCR made use of 60 Vbeta and 13 Jbeta primers. TCRdb's copy holds only in-frame clones and misses some; the assay was immunoSEQ multiplex PCR. The sample shows more than 150,000 clones, roughly 83% of them seen only once. Input material: PBMCs. These receptors came from a woman younger than 30 in good health and CMV-seronegative.

This chain links TRBV6-4 with TRBJ2-3, with 8 nucleotides matching TRBD2. Germline loops: CDR1 MRHNA, CDR2 SNTAGT. This CDR3 region has 16 residues. Trimming removed 0 bases from V and 2 bases from J; junction bases left unmatched: 4. The CDR3 sequence is CASSDSGGGNTDTQYF. Written as DNA, the CDR3 is TGTGCCAGCAGTGACTCGGGCGGGGGGAACACAGATACGCAGTATTTT.

This clone is a singleton in its sample. The chain links TRBV6-5 to TRBJ1-1; 7 bases fit TRBD1. The CDR3 is 14 amino acids. V was pared by 6 bases and J by 8 bases, with 12 bases of the junction left unmatched. Germline CDR1 is MNHEY and CDR2 is SVGAGI. CDR3 sequence: CASSPGPRDREAFF. The CDR3 DNA follows: TGTGCCAGCAGCCCCGGACCCCGGGACAGAGAAGCTTTCTTT.

The rearrangement uses TRBV7-6 and TRBJ1-5; possible D gene TRBD1, 5 bases. CDR3 size: 15 residues. Germline CDR1 SGHVS, CDR2 FNYEAQ. V was trimmed by 0 bases and J by 0 bases, leaving 6 bases between them. This chain's CDR3 is CASSLAGGSNQPQHF. Here the CDR3 DNA reads TGTGCCAGCAGCTTAGCGGGGGGTAGCAATCAGCCCCAGCATTTT.

The chain is built from TRBV19 and TRBJ2-5; 10 nucleotides align to TRBD2. Looked up from germline, CDR1 is LNHDA and CDR2 is SQIVND (reference sequence). The length of the CDR3 is 15 residues. The ends lost 4 bases at V and 4 bases at J; junction bases unmatched: 6. DNA for the CDR3: TGTGCCAGTAGTAGAAAGCGGGGGGGCCGAGAGACCCAGTACTTC. The encoded protein is CASSRKRGGRETQYF. The whole variable domain, filled in from reference TRBV19 and TRBJ2-5, reads DGGITQSPKYLFRKEGQNVTLSCEQNLNHDAMYWYRQDPGQGLRLIYYSQIVNDFQKGDIAEGYSVSREKKESFPLTVTSAQKNPTAFYLCASSRKRGGRETQYFGPGTRLLVL.

This rearrangement joins TRBV10-3 to TRBJ1-2; D remains unclear. V was cut by 2 bases and J by 7 bases, with 5 bases left in between. The CDR3 runs to 11 residues. Per germline, CDR1 ENHRY and CDR2 SYGVKD. The DNA for the CDR3 is TGTGCCATCAGTGAGACGGGTGGCTACACCTTC. It encodes CAISETGGYTF.

This rearrangement joins TRBV4-1 to TRBJ1-5; D unresolved. The V end lost 4 bases, the J end lost 10 bases, and 17 bases lay between the germline ends. The CDR3 runs to 14 residues. Germline V gives CDR1 MGHRA, CDR2 YSYEKL. Written as DNA, the CDR3 is TGCGCCAGCAGCCGAACAGCACAGAGTGGCCCCCAGCATTTT. This encodes CASSRTAQSGPQHF.

The chain uses TRBV6-5 and TRBJ1-4; D is possibly TRBD1 (5 bases). The germline CDR1 and CDR2 sequences are MNHEY and SVGAGI. The length of the CDR3 is 13 residues. V gave up 5 bases and J gave up 8 bases, with 12 bases separating them. The CDR3 sequence is CASSRRQGEKLFF. In DNA, the CDR3 is TGTGCCAGCAGTCGACGGCAGGGCGAAAAACTGTTTTTT.

V usage is TRBV5-1 and J usage is TRBJ2-7; the D gene is possibly TRBD1 (5 bases). Germline CDR1 reads SGHRS; CDR2 reads YFSETQ. The ends were cut back, 2 bases at V and 3 bases at J, with 12 bases in the middle. The CDR3 is 14 residues long. The CDR3 DNA sequence: TGCGCCAGCAGCTTAGGGGCAGAACGCTACGAGCAGTACTTC. As protein: CASSLGAERYEQYF.

This clone was found a few times. The chain couples TRBV23-1 to TRBJ2-5; 9 bases map to TRBD1. TRBV23-1 is an open reading frame, and its role is uncertain. The CDR3 spans 20 residues. V shed 3 bases and J 0 bases; nucleotides not matched to a gene: 17. The CDR3 nucleotides read TGCGCCAGCAGTCACCCGGGACAGGGATTCGGGGGCGCGTACCAAGAGACCCAGTACTTC. Its translation is CASSHPGQGFGGAYQETQYF.

The rearrangement uses TRBV5-1 and TRBJ2-2, with 7 bases identical to TRBD1. V was pared by 0 bases and J by 5 bases, with 7 bases of the junction left unmatched. The germline V gene encodes CDR1 SGHRS and CDR2 YFSETQ. CDR3 size: 16 residues. For the CDR3, the DNA is TGCGCCAGCAGCTTGGAAGGGGGCATTTCAACCGGGGAGCTGTTTTTT. It specifies CASSLEGGISTGELFF. Using reference TRBV5-1 and TRBJ2-2 for the parts outside the CDR3, the full variable domain is KAGVTQTPRYLIKTRGQQVTLSCSPISGHRSVSWYQQTPGQGLQFLFEYFSETQRNKGNFPGRFSGRQFSNSRSEMNVSTLELGDSALYLCASSLEGGISTGELFFGEGSRLTVL.

This clone has more than one count but fewer than ten. The chain is built from TRBV6-4 and TRBJ2-1, with a possible D match to TRBD2 (6 bases). V lost 3 bases and J lost 0, with 9 bases in between. CDR3 size: 15 residues. Germline-derived CDR1 and CDR2 are MRHNA and SNTAGT. The CDR3 nucleotides are TGTGCCAGCAGTGAGTACGGGGGCTCCTACAATGAGCAGTTCTTC. Its protein is CASSEYGGSYNEQFF.